This TCR beta chain was sequenced for a study of vaccination effects on CD4 cells after COVID-19. Details on this clone: The antigen remains unidentified.

Sequencing in the ViraFEST assay came after antigen-specific CD4+ T cells had been expanded with viral peptide pools, which were used to stimulate PBMC. Cells that had been cultured for 10 days were the source of isolated CD4+ T cells. Each person got two doses of an mRNA SARS-CoV-2 vaccine, BNT162b2 or mRNA-1273. Here immunoSEQ multiplex PCR was the method, and the copy in TCRdb shows in-frame clones only, minus some. The sample records 15,000 to 20,000 clones, more than 75% being singletons. V lost 4 bases to trimming and J lost 2 bases; unmatched junction nucleotides: 10. Germline V lookup: CDR1 LNHDA, CDR2 SQIVND (reference sequence). This CDR3 region has 16 residues.

The sample was CD4+ T cells from PBMCs cultured with HCoV-NL63 spike peptides, taken after COVID-19 vaccination. This chain joins TRBV19 and TRBJ2-7; the match to TRBD1 covers 8 bases. This receptor was identified in a human donor who received a COVID-19 vaccine. In DNA form, the CDR3 reads TGTGCCAGTAGTACGGGCTCGGCGGGACAGGCCTACGAGCAGTACTTC. Protein sequence: CASSTGSAGQAYEQYF. Full variable domain (rest looked up from reference TRBV19 and TRBJ2-7): DGGITQSPKYLFRKEGQNVTLSCEQNLNHDAMYWYRQDPGQGLRLIYYSQIVNDFQKGDIAEGYSVSREKKESFPLTVTSAQKNPTAFYLCASSTGSAGQAYEQYFGPGTRLTVT.